This T cell receptor (beta chain) was profiled in a study of T cell repertoires in cytomegalovirus infection. With 6 bases removed from V and 5 bases from J, the gap between germline ends came to 19 bases. CDR3 length: 15 amino acids. CDR1 and CDR2 from the germline V gene are MNHNS and SASEGT. Turning to this clonotype: Its antigen is unknown.

TCRdb recomputed calls from the reads with MiXCR, one row per CDR3 protein. Among hundreds of thousands of distinct CDR3 sequences listed, approximately 31% were seen once. The source is a human donor in good health (CMV status not recorded). Some clones in this sample may be carry-over from other donors' samples. This chain connects TRBV6-1 to TRBJ1-1; D is possibly TRBD1 (6 bases). Material: cultured CD8+ T cells from PBMCs, obtained from culture after CMV antigen stimulation. Here the CDR3 DNA reads TGTGCCAGCAGCCCCTACAGGGATTGGAAGACTGAAGCTTTCTTT. The encoded protein is CASSPYRDWKTEAFF.